Listed below are T cell receptor beta chains from one sample, sequenced in a study of read filtering for tumor transcriptome and immune sequencing. TCRdb re-called the reads through MiXCR, storing one row per CDR3 protein. This table has about 35,000 distinct CDR3 sequences, 14% appearing once. Sequencing was performed on a population of CD138-negative cells sorted from bone marrow. The source is a donor at least 40 years old with multiple myeloma. The CDR3 runs from the conserved cysteine through the conserved F or W. Each record gives: CDR3 length, D gene, J gene, clone size, V gene, CDR3 protein, CDR3 DNA. D genes are given only for firm matches. A row's size may be missing; if present it is once, few, many or a size class.

cdr3_length: 16; d_call: .; j_call: TRBJ2-1; clone_size: many; v_call: TRBV9; cdr3_aa: CASSVASGAGYNEQFF; cdr3_nt: TGTGCCAGCAGCGTAGCTTCGGGAGCAGGTTACAATGAGCAGTTCTTC
cdr3_length: 15; d_call: TRBD2; j_call: TRBJ2-2; clone_size: many; v_call: TRBV20-1; cdr3_aa: CSARPGLAVTGELFF; cdr3_nt: TGCAGTGCTAGACCGGGACTAGCGGTTACCGGGGAGCTGTTTTTT
cdr3_length: 12; d_call: .; j_call: TRBJ1-2; clone_size: .; v_call: TRBV5-4; cdr3_aa: CASSLVGGGYTF; cdr3_nt: TGTGCCAGCAGCTTGGTAGGGGGAGGCTACACCTTC
cdr3_length: 15; d_call: .; j_call: TRBJ1-2; clone_size: .; v_call: TRBV5-1; cdr3_aa: CASSLEGRRSYGYTF; cdr3_nt: TGCGCCAGCAGCTTGGAGGGCAGGAGGAGCTATGGCTACACCTTC
cdr3_length: 12; d_call: .; j_call: TRBJ2-7; clone_size: many; v_call: TRBV20-1; cdr3_aa: CSARFQGYEQYF; cdr3_nt: TGCAGTGCTAGATTTCAGGGCTACGAGCAGTACTTC
cdr3_length: 11; d_call: .; j_call: TRBJ2-7; clone_size: many; v_call: TRBV24-1; cdr3_aa: CATEDSYEQYF; cdr3_nt: TGTGCCACCGAGGACTCCTACGAGCAGTACTTC
cdr3_length: 16; d_call: .; j_call: TRBJ1-1; clone_size: many; v_call: TRBV6-2/TRBV6-3; cdr3_aa: CASSNTAGGANTEAFF; cdr3_nt: TGTGCCAGCAGTAACACAGCGGGAGGGGCCAACACTGAAGCTTTCTTT
cdr3_length: 18; d_call: .; j_call: TRBJ1-1; clone_size: few; v_call: TRBV4-1; cdr3_aa: CASSQDQATLVRRTEAFF; cdr3_nt: TGCGCCAGCAGCCAAGACCAAGCAACTCTTGTGCGGAGGACTGAAGCTTTCTTT
cdr3_length: 15; d_call: .; j_call: TRBJ1-1; clone_size: many; v_call: TRBV19; cdr3_aa: CASTIGRKPNTEAFF; cdr3_nt: TGTGCCAGTACCATTGGACGGAAACCGAACACTGAAGCTTTCTTT
cdr3_length: 15; d_call: TRBD1; j_call: TRBJ1-1; clone_size: many; v_call: TRBV28; cdr3_aa: CASSLETPGTGQAFF; cdr3_nt: TGTGCCAGCAGTTTAGAGACCCCGGGGACAGGTCAAGCTTTCTTT
cdr3_length: 13; d_call: TRBD1; j_call: TRBJ1-4; clone_size: many; v_call: TRBV11-2; cdr3_aa: CASTGTGGPKLFF; cdr3_nt: TGTGCCAGCACCGGGACAGGGGGTCCGAAACTGTTTTTT
cdr3_length: 15; d_call: .; j_call: TRBJ1-2; clone_size: many; v_call: TRBV29-1; cdr3_aa: CSVEDPRGSAYGYTF; cdr3_nt: TGCAGCGTTGAAGACCCCAGGGGATCCGCTTATGGCTACACCTTC
cdr3_length: 14; d_call: .; j_call: TRBJ1-5; clone_size: many; v_call: TRBV7-9; cdr3_aa: CASSFEGREQPQHF; cdr3_nt: TGTGCCAGCAGCTTCGAGGGACGGGAACAGCCCCAGCATTTT
cdr3_length: 12; d_call: .; j_call: TRBJ1-1; clone_size: many; v_call: TRBV27; cdr3_aa: CASRTIGAEAFF; cdr3_nt: TGTGCCAGCCGTACTATTGGTGCCGAAGCTTTCTTT
cdr3_length: 16; d_call: .; j_call: TRBJ2-1; clone_size: many; v_call: TRBV18; cdr3_aa: CASSPRTAGAGNEQFF; cdr3_nt: TGTGCCAGCTCACCCCGGACGGCAGGGGCCGGCAATGAGCAGTTCTTC